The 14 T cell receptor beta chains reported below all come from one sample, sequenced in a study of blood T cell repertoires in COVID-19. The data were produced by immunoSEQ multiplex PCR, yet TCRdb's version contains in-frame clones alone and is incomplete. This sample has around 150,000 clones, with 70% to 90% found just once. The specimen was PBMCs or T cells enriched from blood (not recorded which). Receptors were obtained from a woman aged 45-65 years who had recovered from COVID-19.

CDR3 coding DNA: TGTGCCAGTAGGACTAGCGGGGGCCATTCCGTTAGGAATGAGCAGTTCTTC. Translated, it gives CASRTSGGHSVRNEQFF. J is TRBJ2-1 and V is TRBV19; 12 bases align to TRBD2. Looked up from germline, CDR1 is LNHDA and CDR2 is SQIVND (reference sequence). CDR3 length: 17 amino acids. Trimming removed 6 bases from V and 7 bases from J; junction bases left unmatched: 13.

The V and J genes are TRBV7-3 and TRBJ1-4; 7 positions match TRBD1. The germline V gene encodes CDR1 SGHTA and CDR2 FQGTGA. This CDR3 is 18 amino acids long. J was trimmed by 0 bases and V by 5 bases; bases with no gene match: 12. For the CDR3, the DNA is TGTGCCAGCAGCCTAAACCCCCCCGGGACAGCAACTAATGAAAAACTGTTTTTT. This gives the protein CASSLNPPGTATNEKLFF.

The CDR3 bases are TGTGCCAGCTCACCAGAGGGCACCGTTAGCAATCAGCCCCAGCATTTT. This gives the protein CASSPEGTVSNQPQHF. The V and J genes are TRBV18 and TRBJ1-5; D call uncertain. Germline lookup yields CDR1 KGHSH and CDR2 LQKENI. V gave up 2 bases and J gave up 0 bases, with 11 bases separating them. The CDR3 is 16 amino acids.

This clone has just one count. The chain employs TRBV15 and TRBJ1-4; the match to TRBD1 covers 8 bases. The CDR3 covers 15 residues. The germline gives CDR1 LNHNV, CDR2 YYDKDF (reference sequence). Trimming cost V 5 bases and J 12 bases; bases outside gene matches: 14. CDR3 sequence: CATSETRGQGEELFF. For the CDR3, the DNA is TGTGCCACCAGCGAAACCCGTGGACAGGGCGAGGAACTGTTTTTT.

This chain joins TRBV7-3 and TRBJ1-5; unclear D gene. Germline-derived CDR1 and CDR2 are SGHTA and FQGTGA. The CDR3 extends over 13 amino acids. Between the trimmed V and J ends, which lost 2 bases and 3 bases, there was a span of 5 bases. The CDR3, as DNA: TGTGCCAGCAGCTTAGGCCCCAATCAGCCCCAGCATTTT. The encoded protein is CASSLGPNQPQHF.

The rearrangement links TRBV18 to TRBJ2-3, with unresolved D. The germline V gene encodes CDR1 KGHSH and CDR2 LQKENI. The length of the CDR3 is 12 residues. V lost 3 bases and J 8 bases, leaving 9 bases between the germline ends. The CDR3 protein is CASSPIAGTQYF. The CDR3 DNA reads TGTGCCAGCTCACCGATCGCCGGTACGCAGTATTTT.

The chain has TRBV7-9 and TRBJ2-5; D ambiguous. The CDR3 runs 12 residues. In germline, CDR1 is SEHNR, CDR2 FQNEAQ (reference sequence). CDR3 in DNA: TGTGCGTCGTCGGCTAGTAGGGAGACCCAGTACTTC. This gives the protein CASSASRETQYF.

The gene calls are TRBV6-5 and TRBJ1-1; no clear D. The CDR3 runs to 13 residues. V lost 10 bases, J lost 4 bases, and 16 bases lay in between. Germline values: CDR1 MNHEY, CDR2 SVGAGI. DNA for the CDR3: TGTGCCACCCGGGAAGGGTTGGTCACTGAAGCTTTCTTT. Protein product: CATREGLVTEAFF.

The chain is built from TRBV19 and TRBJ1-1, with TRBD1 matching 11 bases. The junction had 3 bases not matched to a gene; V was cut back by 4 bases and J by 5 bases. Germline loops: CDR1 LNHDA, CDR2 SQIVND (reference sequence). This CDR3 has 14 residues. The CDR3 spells CASSRGQGGTEAFF. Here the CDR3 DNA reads TGTGCCAGTAGTAGGGGACAGGGGGGGACTGAAGCTTTCTTT.

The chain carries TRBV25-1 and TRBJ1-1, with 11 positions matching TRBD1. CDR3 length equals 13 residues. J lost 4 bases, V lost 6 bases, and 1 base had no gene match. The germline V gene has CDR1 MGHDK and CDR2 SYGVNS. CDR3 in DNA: TGTGCCAGCAGGGGACAGGGGGGCACTGAAGCTTTCTTT. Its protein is CASRGQGGTEAFF.

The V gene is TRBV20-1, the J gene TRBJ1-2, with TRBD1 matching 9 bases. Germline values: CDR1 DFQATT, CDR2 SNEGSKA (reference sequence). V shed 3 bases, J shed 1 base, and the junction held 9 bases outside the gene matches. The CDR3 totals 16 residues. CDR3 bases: TGCAGTGCTAGTATAGGGACAGGGCCTTTTAACTATGGCTACACCTTC. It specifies CSASIGTGPFNYGYTF.

CDR3 loop: CASSLGDREYGYTF. CDR3 in DNA: TGTGCCAGCAGCTTGGGGGACAGGGAGTATGGCTACACCTTC. This chain uses TRBV5-4 with TRBJ1-2, with 9 bases fitting TRBD1. The ends lost 0 bases at V and 5 bases at J; junction bases unmatched: 2. CDR1 and CDR2 (germline): SGHNT, YYREEE (reference sequence). The CDR3 contains 14 residues.

The CDR3 DNA sequence: TGTGCCAGCAGTTACCCCCGACAGGGGGGAAGCAATCAGCCCCAGCATTTT. This gives the protein CASSYPRQGGSNQPQHF. The chain combines TRBV6-2 or TRBV6-3 with TRBJ1-5; 9 bases are shared with TRBD1. This CDR3 comprises 17 residues. CDR1 and CDR2 (germline): MNHEY, SVGEGT. Trimming at V came to 2 bases and at J to 1 base, leaving 6 bases not matched to a gene.

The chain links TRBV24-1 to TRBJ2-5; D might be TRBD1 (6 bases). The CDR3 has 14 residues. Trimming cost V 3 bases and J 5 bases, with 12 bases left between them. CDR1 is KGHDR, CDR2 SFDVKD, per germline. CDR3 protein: CATSDPDSVETQYF. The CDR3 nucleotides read TGTGCCACCAGTGATCCGGACAGTGTTGAGACCCAGTACTTC.